The clone carrying this TCR beta chain has more than one count but fewer than ten. Its specificity is not known. The sample is drawn from a study of T-cell memory formation after mild COVID-19. Study summary: Among the donors, TCR clusters were largely specific to each donor. The study, taken as a whole, reports: There were some responding clones in pre-infection memory, which suggested that cross-reactive memory had joined.

TCRdb itself ran the 5' RACE reads through MiXCR, one entry per CDR3 protein. The table records almost 350,000 distinct CDR3 sequences, less than 25% of them present only once. The germline V and J ends were trimmed by 3 bases and 0 bases, with 12 bases remaining between them. Germline-derived CDR1 and CDR2 are LNHDA and SQIVND (reference sequence). The CDR3 is 17 residues long. The chain is built from TRBV19 and TRBJ1-6; D might be TRBD1 (5 bases). The clonotype comes from a man aged 18 to 35 who had mild COVID-19 (a few samples of this study predate the infection). Cell type and time point are not known. Sequencing input: PBMCs or a T cell subset sorted from them (not recorded which). The DNA for the CDR3 is TGTGCCAGTAGTATCAGGGCCCTGAGCTCCTATAATTCACCCCTCCACTTT. Its protein is CASSIRALSSYNSPLHF.